Following are 28 T cell receptor beta chains from one sample sequenced in a study of regulatory T cells in long-lasting Graves disease. Time point defined: newly diagnosed GD, antithyroid drugs for less than 3 months. RNA isolated from PBMCs was used to make the TCR library. For TCR beta, libraries came from iRepertoire HTBI primers and Arm-PCR of CDR3 regions. TCRdb called the multiplex PCR reads again in MiXCR, with one record for every CDR3 protein. Among 350,000 to 500,000 distinct CDR3 sequences listed, 11% to 15% were seen once. These data also featured in a second study, about T cells in Graves' hyperthyroidism and ophthalmopathy.

The material sequenced was peripheral blood mononuclear cells (PBMCs), taken at new diagnosis, from a patient treated with antithyroid drugs. The source is a woman aged 50 to 60 with Graves disease.

The chain couples TRBV20-1 to TRBJ2-1, with D possibly matching TRBD2 (5 bases). The germline gives CDR1 DFQATT, CDR2 SNEGSKA (reference sequence). Trimming stripped 3 bases from V and 4 bases from J, with 22 bases between. This CDR3 has 17 amino acids. CDR3 protein: CSASPAKGAASYNEQFF. The CDR3 bases are TGCAGTGCTAGCCCGGCCAAGGGAGCGGCTAGTTACAATGAGCAGTTCTTC.

This clonotype was picked up many times. The chain uses TRBV29-1 and TRBJ2-7, with D perhaps assigned TRBD1 or TRBD2 (5 bases each). CDR1 and CDR2 from the germline V gene are SQVTM and ANQGSEA. Trimming shortened V by 4 bases and J by 3 bases, and 10 bases separated the two germline ends. CDR3 size: 12 residues. The CDR3 protein is CSVGGTIYEQYF. CDR3 DNA sequence: TGCAGCGTTGGTGGGACGATCTACGAGCAGTACTTC.

This clonotype was seen at least ten times. The J gene is TRBJ2-7, the V gene TRBV11-2, with D perhaps matching TRBD1 or TRBD2 (6 bases each). Germline V CDR1 and CDR2: SGHAT, FQNNGV. Trimming took 5 bases from V and 3 from J, leaving 17 bases between them. The CDR3 consists of 15 residues. Here the CDR3 DNA reads TGTGCCAGCAGCCAGAAGGGGGGAGTCGGCTACGAGCAGTACTTC. This sequence encodes CASSQKGGVGYEQYF.

There are many counts of this clonotype. The chain combines TRBV18 with TRBJ1-4; D is undetermined. The CDR3 contains 15 residues. Trimming took 4 bases from V and 4 from J, leaving 13 bases between them. CDR1 and CDR2 (germline): KGHSH, LQKENI. The CDR3 DNA reads TGTGCCAGCTCACTTTACAACGGGCGTAATGAAAAACTGTTTTTT. It encodes CASSLYNGRNEKLFF.

This clonotype was detected ten times or more. V and J are TRBV20-1 and TRBJ2-1; 10 bases match TRBD2. Germline V CDR1 and CDR2: DFQATT, SNEGSKA (reference sequence). The CDR3 spans 14 residues. J gave up 7 bases and V 5 bases, and 8 bases lay outside the gene matches. CDR3 bases: TGCAGTGCTCACCAGCGGGAGGGCCTGAATGAGCAGTTCTTC. It encodes CSAHQREGLNEQFF.

This clonotype was observed a handful of times. The chain employs TRBV7-2 and TRBJ1-2, with TRBD1 matching over 9 bases. Losses at the gene ends were 5 bases for V and 2 bases for J; bases not matched to a gene: 3. This CDR3 is 14 amino acids long. In germline, CDR1 is SGHTA, CDR2 FQGNSA. CDR3 region: CASSMGTGNYGYTF. Here the CDR3 DNA reads TGTGCCAGCAGCATGGGGACAGGGAACTATGGCTACACCTTC. The variable domain in full, completed from reference TRBV7-2 and TRBJ1-2, reads GAGVSQSPSNKVTEKGKDVELRCDPISGHTALYWYRQSLGQGLEFLIYFQGNSAPDKSGLPSDRFSAERTGGSVSTLTIQRTQQEDSAVYLCASSMGTGNYGYTFGSGTRLTVV.

There are many counts of this clonotype. The V call is TRBV6-1, the J call TRBJ2-3; no firm D call. This CDR3 region has 11 residues. Germline CDR1 MNHNS, CDR2 SASEGT. V was pared by 6 bases and J by 7 bases, with 8 bases between. CDR3 DNA sequence: TGTGCCAGCAGAGTGCCCTATACGCAGTATTTT. Its protein product is CASRVPYTQYF.

This clonotype was counted many times. The chain recombines TRBV28 with TRBJ2-5; TRBD1 matches 7 bases. The J segment lost 2 bases and the V segment lost 4 bases, leaving 10 bases of the junction unmatched. Looked up from germline, CDR1 is MDHEN and CDR2 is SYDVKM. The CDR3 consists of 16 residues. CDR3 DNA sequence: TGTGCCAGCAGTTCTAGACAGGGTACCCTACAAGAGACCCAGTACTTC. Translation: CASSSRQGTLQETQYF.

This clonotype came up a few times. The chain employs TRBV20-1 and TRBJ2-1; D gene ambiguous. The CDR3 is made up of 15 amino acids. The germline CDR1 and CDR2 sequences are DFQATT and SNEGSKA (reference sequence). Trimming left V 0 bases short and J 5 bases short, with 14 bases between. CDR3 residues: CSARDGRSWDNEQFF. In nucleotides, the CDR3 is TGCAGTGCTAGAGATGGTCGTTCTTGGGACAATGAGCAGTTCTTC.

This clonotype has only a few counts. This chain uses TRBV5-1 with TRBJ2-1; 11 positions agree with TRBD2. V was clipped by 4 bases and J by 10 bases; unmatched bases: 7. Germline V lookup: CDR1 SGHRS, CDR2 YFSETQ. The CDR3 runs 14 residues. The CDR3 sequence: CASSRIAGGEEQFF. Here the CDR3 DNA reads TGCGCCAGCAGCAGAATAGCGGGAGGGGAAGAGCAGTTCTTC.

The chain has TRBV6-5 and TRBJ1-1; no firm D call. The V end was cut by 0 bases, the J end by 5 bases, with 19 bases between. Germline V lookup: CDR1 MNHEY, CDR2 SVGAGI. The CDR3 has 17 amino acids. In nucleotides, the CDR3 is TGTGCCAGCAGTTACTCCAATCGTCAGAGTATGGGGACTGAAGCTTTCTTT. This codes for CASSYSNRQSMGTEAFF.

This clonotype was counted ten times or more. The rearrangement joins TRBV11-2 to TRBJ1-6; TRBD1 agrees at 7 bases. CDR3 length equals 17 residues. J was trimmed by 5 bases and V by 4 bases; bases with no gene match: 11. Germline assignment: CDR1 SGHAT and CDR2 FQNNGV. DNA of the CDR3: TGTGCCAGCAGCTCCGGACAGGCTCAAAGGGATAATTCACCCCTCCACTTT. Its translation: CASSSGQAQRDNSPLHF.

This clonotype has only one observation. The chain links TRBV6-1 to TRBJ2-5; D possibly uses TRBD1 or TRBD2 (5 bases each). V dropped 6 bases and J dropped 9 bases, with 8 bases sitting between them. The CDR3 spans 10 residues. Germline V lookup: CDR1 MNHNS, CDR2 SASEGT. The CDR3 DNA is TGTGCCAGCAGACTAGGGGCCCAGTACTTC. The encoded protein is CASRLGAQYF.

This clonotype was seen ten or more times. The chain links TRBV7-3 to TRBJ2-5; TRBD1 agrees at 7 bases. Germline CDR1 is SGHTA and CDR2 is FQGTGA. This CDR3 is 14 amino acids long. The V gene end was trimmed by 5 bases and the J gene end by 5 bases; junction bases not matched to a gene: 8. The CDR3 spells CASSQNRGQETQYF. Here the CDR3 DNA reads TGTGCCAGCAGCCAAAACAGGGGCCAGGAGACCCAGTACTTC.

The gene calls are TRBV6-5 and TRBJ2-7; 8 nucleotides match TRBD2. The CDR3 length is 14 residues. From germline, CDR1 is MNHEY and CDR2 SVGAGI. V dropped 3 bases and J dropped 3; count of bases not matched to a gene: 4. CDR3 sequence: CASSYLRGDYEQYF. The CDR3 DNA is TGTGCCAGCAGTTATCTGCGGGGGGACTACGAGCAGTACTTC.

The CDR3 region is CAISPGLAGGYEQFF. The CDR3 coding sequence is TGTGCCATCAGCCCCGGGCTAGCGGGAGGCTATGAGCAGTTCTTC. This chain connects TRBV10-3 to TRBJ2-1; 11 nucleotides align to TRBD2. Germline V lookup: CDR1 ENHRY, CDR2 SYGVKD. The CDR3 covers 15 residues. J gave up 8 bases and V 6 bases, and 9 bases lay outside the gene matches.

This clonotype was counted between two and nine times. In nucleotides, the CDR3 is TGTGCCAGTAGTTGGGACCCCTACTCCTACAATGAGCAGTTCTTC. This sequence encodes CASSWDPYSYNEQFF. This chain joins TRBV19 and TRBJ2-1, with D perhaps being TRBD1 or TRBD2 (5 bases each). The ends were cut back, 5 bases at V and 0 bases at J, with 11 bases in the middle. Germline values: CDR1 LNHDA, CDR2 SQIVND (reference sequence). The CDR3 sequence is 15 residues long.

In this sample, this clonotype turned up many times. The V and J genes are TRBV12-3 or TRBV12-4 and TRBJ2-5, with D possibly being TRBD1 or TRBD2 (6 bases each). The CDR3 consists of 15 residues. The CDR3 region has the DNA TGTGCTTCGGAAGGGGGGCAGGGGATTATGGAGACCCAGTACTTC. Encoded protein: CASEGGQGIMETQYF.

Comments on this clonotype: This sequence may be a read error, since a much larger clone differs from it by one base. The CDR3 region has the DNA TGTACCAGCAGTACTTCTAAGCAGGGTTTCATGGTCAATGAGCAGTTCTTC. Protein product: CTSSTSKQGFMVNEQFF. V usage is TRBV28 and J usage is TRBJ2-3, with D tentatively TRBD1 (5 bases). The J call is in doubt because the DNA end fits TRBJ2-1 better. CDR3 length: 17 amino acids. Germline V gene data show CDR1 as MDHEN and CDR2 as SYDVKM.

This rearrangement joins TRBV12-3 or TRBV12-4 to TRBJ2-1, with D perhaps given as TRBD1 or TRBD2 (6 bases each). V lost 3 bases and J lost 9, with 15 bases in between. The CDR3 contains 14 residues. The CDR3 loop is CASSFIRGRLEQFF. CDR3 in DNA: TGTGCCAGCAGTTTCATCCGGGGGCGCCTTGAGCAGTTCTTC.

This clonotype was recorded many times. The V call is TRBV6-1, the J call TRBJ1-2; 7 bases match TRBD1. CDR3 length equals 14 residues. Trimming removed 2 bases from V and 4 bases from J; junction bases left unmatched: 4. Germline CDR1 and CDR2: MNHNS and SASEGT. The CDR3 here is CASSERTGSYGYTF. Written as DNA, the CDR3 is TGTGCCAGCAGTGAAAGGACAGGTTCCTATGGCTACACCTTC.

This clonotype was detected only a few times. The chain joins TRBV5-6 to TRBJ1-2, with D unclear. V lost 3 bases, J lost 8 bases, and 17 bases lay in between. The CDR3 is made up of 14 amino acids. Germline V CDR1 and CDR2: SGHDT, YYEEEE. The CDR3 region has the DNA TGTGCCAGCAGCTCCTACGGAATTTCCCAGGGCTACACCTTC. It encodes CASSSYGISQGYTF.

This clonotype was seen many times. The chain links TRBV6-5 to TRBJ2-7, with 9 bases identical to TRBD2. CDR3 size: 16 residues. Germline V gives CDR1 MNHEY, CDR2 SVGAGI. V shed 0 bases and J 4 bases; nucleotides not matched to a gene: 7. The CDR3 coding sequence is TGTGCCAGCAGTTACTCTGGGAGCGGGAGGTTGTACGAGCAGTACTTC. It translates to CASSYSGSGRLYEQYF.

The CDR3 DNA reads TGCGCCAGCAGCCAAGCGGGAGGGGGGGATACGCAGTATTTT. Translating gives CASSQAGGGDTQYF. The chain employs TRBV5-1 and TRBJ2-3; TRBD2 aligns across 10 bases. This CDR3 is built from 14 residues. J gave up 6 bases and V 4 bases, and 5 bases lay outside the gene matches. In germline, CDR1 is SGHRS, CDR2 YFSETQ.

This clonotype was counted at least ten times. DNA of the CDR3: TGTGCCAGCAGCTTAACACTCCACCGGGTGGACGCCCAAGAGACCCAGTACTTC. It specifies CASSLTLHRVDAQETQYF. The V gene is TRBV11-2, the J gene TRBJ2-5; D ambiguous. This CDR3 comprises 18 residues. V shed 2 bases and J shed 1 base, with 20 bases lying between them. The V gene's germline CDR1 is SGHAT and CDR2 FQNNGV. Combining the CDR3 with reference TRBV11-2 and TRBJ2-5 gives the whole variable domain EAGVAQSPRYKIIEKRQSVAFWCNPISGHATLYWYQQILGQGPKLLIQFQNNGVVDDSQLPKDRFSAERLKGVDSTLKIQPAKLEDSAVYLCASSLTLHRVDAQETQYFGPGTRLLVL.

This clonotype was seen a handful of times. The V gene is TRBV18, the J gene TRBJ2-1; the D call may be TRBD1 or TRBD2 (5 bases each). This CDR3 region has 15 residues. Trimming stripped 6 bases from V and 6 bases from J, with 18 bases between. Germline lookup yields CDR1 KGHSH and CDR2 LQKENI. The CDR3: CASSPGGPSLNEQFF. CDR3 sequence (DNA): TGTGCCAGCTCCCCTGGGGGACCAAGTCTCAATGAGCAGTTCTTC.

With regard to this clonotype: The CDR3 end shows no conserved phenylalanine or tryptophan, and so a read error is likely. The chain joins TRBV30 to TRBJ1-4, with D perhaps TRBD1 (6 bases). Germline-derived CDR1 and CDR2 are GTSNPN and SVGIG (reference sequence). This CDR3 is 15 amino acids long. V shed 4 bases and J shed 0 bases, with 12 bases lying between them. The CDR3 sequence: CAWNPGHATNEKLFS. CDR3 in DNA: TGTGCCTGGAATCCGGGACACGCAACTAATGAAAAACTGTTTTCT.

This clonotype was seen more than once but under ten times. Sequence at one end of the junction differs from germline and may be a read error. The V and J genes are TRBV29-1 and TRBJ2-1, with 8 bases matching TRBD2. Germline lookup yields CDR1 SQVTM and CDR2 ANQGSEA. This CDR3 is 12 amino acids long. CDR3 in DNA: TGCAGCCTTGAGCGGGAGTACAATGAGCAGTTCTTC. It yields the protein CSLEREYNEQFF.